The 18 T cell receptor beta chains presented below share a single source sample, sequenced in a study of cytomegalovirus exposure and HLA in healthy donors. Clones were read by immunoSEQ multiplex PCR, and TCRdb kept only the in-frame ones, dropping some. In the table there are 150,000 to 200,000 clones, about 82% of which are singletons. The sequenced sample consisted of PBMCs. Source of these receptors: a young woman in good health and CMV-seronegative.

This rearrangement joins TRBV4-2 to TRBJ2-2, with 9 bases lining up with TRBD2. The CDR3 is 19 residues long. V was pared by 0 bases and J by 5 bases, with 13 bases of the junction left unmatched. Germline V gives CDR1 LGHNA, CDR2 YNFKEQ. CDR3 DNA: TGTGCCAGCAGCCAAGATGTTGGAGCTAGCGGGGAAGTAACCGGGGAGCTGTTTTTT. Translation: CASSQDVGASGEVTGELFF.

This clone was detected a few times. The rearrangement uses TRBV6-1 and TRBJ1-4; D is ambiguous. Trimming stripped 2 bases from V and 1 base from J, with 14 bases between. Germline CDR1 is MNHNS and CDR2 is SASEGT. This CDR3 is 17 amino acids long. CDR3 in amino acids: CASSELREFGTNEKLFF. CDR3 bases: TGTGCCAGCAGTGAATTGAGAGAATTCGGAACTAATGAAAAACTGTTTTTT.

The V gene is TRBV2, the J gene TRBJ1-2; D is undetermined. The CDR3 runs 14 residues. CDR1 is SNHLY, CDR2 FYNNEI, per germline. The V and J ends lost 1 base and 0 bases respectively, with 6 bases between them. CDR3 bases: TGTGCCAGCAGTGAAGACGGAGCTAACTATGGCTACACCTTC. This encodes CASSEDGANYGYTF.

The CDR3 DNA sequence: TGTGCCAGCAGTTTAGTCCGCTACCGGGAGAGGATCCATGAGCAGTTCTTC. Protein: CASSLVRYRERIHEQFF. The rearrangement links TRBV27 to TRBJ2-1; weak D call: TRBD2 (6 bases). V was shortened by 2 bases and J by 8 bases, with 22 bases between the two germline ends. CDR1 is MNHEY, CDR2 SMNVEV, per germline (reference sequence). The CDR3 covers 17 residues.

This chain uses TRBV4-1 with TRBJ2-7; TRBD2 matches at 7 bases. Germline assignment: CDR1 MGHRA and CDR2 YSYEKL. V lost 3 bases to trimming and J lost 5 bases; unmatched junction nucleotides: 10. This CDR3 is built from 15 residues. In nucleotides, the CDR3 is TGCGCCAGCAGCCACGGCGGGGGATCAAACCACGAGCAGTACTTC. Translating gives CASSHGGGSNHEQYF.

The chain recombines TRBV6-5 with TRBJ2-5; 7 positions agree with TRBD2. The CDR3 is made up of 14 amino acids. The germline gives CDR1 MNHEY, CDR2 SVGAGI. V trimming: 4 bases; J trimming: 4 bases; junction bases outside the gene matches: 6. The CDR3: CASSLGGVRETQYF. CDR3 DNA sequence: TGTGCCAGCAGTTTGGGGGGGGTACGAGAGACCCAGTACTTC.

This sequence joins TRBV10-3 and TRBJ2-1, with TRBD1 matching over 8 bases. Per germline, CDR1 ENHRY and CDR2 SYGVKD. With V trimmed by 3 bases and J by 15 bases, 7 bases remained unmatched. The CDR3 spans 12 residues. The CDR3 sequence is CAISELGTGGFF. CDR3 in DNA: TGTGCCATCAGTGAACTGGGAACAGGGGGGTTCTTC.

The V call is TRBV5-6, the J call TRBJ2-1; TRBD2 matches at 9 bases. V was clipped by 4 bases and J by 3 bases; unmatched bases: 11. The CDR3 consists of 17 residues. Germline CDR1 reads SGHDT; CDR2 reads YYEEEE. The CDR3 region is CASSDGEREVYYNEQFF. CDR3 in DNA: TGTGCCAGCAGCGACGGGGAGCGGGAGGTCTACTACAATGAGCAGTTCTTC.

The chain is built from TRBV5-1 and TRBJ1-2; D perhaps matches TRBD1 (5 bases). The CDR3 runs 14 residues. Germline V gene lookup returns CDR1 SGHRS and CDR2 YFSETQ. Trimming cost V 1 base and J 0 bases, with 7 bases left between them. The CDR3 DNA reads TGCGCCAGCAGCTTGCGACAGCCTAACTATGGCTACACCTTC. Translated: CASSLRQPNYGYTF.

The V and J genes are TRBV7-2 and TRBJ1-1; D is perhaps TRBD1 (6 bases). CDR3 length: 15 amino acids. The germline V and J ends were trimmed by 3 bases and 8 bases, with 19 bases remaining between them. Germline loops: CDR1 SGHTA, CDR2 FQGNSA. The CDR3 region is CASSFQQGRSLEAFF. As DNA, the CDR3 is TGTGCCAGCAGCTTCCAACAGGGAAGGTCGCTGGAAGCTTTCTTT.

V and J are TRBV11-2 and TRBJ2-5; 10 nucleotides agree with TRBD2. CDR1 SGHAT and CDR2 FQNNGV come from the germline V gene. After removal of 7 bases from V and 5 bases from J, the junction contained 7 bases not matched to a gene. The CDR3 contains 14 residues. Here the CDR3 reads CASKSGRAQETQYF. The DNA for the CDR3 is TGTGCCAGCAAGAGCGGGAGGGCCCAGGAGACCCAGTACTTC. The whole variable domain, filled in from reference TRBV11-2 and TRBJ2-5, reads EAGVAQSPRYKIIEKRQSVAFWCNPISGHATLYWYQQILGQGPKLLIQFQNNGVVDDSQLPKDRFSAERLKGVDSTLKIQPAKLEDSAVYLCASKSGRAQETQYFGPGTRLLVL.

The CDR3 bases are TGCGCCAGCAAGGATCACAGGGCGCTTTCTGGAAACACCATATATTTT. It codes for CASKDHRALSGNTIYF. V gene TRBV5-1 combines with J gene TRBJ1-3; D is perhaps TRBD1 (6 bases). The germline V gene has CDR1 SGHRS and CDR2 YFSETQ. The CDR3 sequence is 16 residues long. The V and J ends lost 6 bases and 1 base respectively, with 17 bases between them.

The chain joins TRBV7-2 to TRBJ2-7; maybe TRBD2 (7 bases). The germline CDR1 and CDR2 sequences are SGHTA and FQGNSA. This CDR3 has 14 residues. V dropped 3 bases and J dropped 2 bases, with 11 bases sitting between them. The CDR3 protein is CASSLAGAAYEQYF. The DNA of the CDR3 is TGTGCCAGCAGCTTGGCGGGGGCAGCCTACGAGCAGTACTTC.

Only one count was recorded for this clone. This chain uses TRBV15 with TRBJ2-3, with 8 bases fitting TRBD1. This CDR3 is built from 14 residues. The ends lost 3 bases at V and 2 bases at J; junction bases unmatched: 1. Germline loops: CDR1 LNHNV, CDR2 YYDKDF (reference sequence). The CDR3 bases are TGTGCCACCAGCAGGGACAGGGCCACAGATACGCAGTATTTT. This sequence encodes CATSRDRATDTQYF.

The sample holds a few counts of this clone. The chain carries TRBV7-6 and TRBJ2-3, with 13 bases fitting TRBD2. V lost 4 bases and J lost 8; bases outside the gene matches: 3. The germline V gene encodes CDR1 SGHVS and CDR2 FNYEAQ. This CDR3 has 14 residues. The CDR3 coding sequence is TGTGCCAGCAGCTACGGACTAGCGGGAGCTACGCAGTATTTT. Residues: CASSYGLAGATQYF. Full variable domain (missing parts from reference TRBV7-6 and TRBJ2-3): GAGVSQSPRYKVTKRGQDVALRCDPISGHVSLYWYRQALGQGPEFLTYFNYEAQQDKSGLPNDRFSAERPEGSISTLTIQRTEQRDSAMYRCASSYGLAGATQYFGPGTRLTVL.

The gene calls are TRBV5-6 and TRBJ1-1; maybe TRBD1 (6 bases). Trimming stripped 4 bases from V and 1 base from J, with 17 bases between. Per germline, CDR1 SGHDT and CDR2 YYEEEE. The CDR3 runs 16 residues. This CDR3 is CASSDLTGPPNTEAFF. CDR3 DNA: TGTGCCAGCAGCGATCTGACAGGCCCCCCGAACACTGAAGCTTTCTTT. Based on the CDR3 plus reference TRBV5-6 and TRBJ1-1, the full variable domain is DAGVTQSPTHLIKTRGQQVTLRCSPKSGHDTVSWYQQALGQGPQFIFQYYEEEERQRGNFPDRFSGHQFPNYSSELNVNALLLGDSALYLCASSDLTGPPNTEAFFGQGTRLTVV.

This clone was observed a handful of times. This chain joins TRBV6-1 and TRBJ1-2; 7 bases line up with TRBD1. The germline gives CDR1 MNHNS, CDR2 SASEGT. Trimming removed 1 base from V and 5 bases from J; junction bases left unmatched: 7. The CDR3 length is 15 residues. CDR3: CASSEVWDSRYGYTF. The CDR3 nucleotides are TGTGCCAGCAGTGAAGTCTGGGACAGCAGGTATGGCTACACCTTC.

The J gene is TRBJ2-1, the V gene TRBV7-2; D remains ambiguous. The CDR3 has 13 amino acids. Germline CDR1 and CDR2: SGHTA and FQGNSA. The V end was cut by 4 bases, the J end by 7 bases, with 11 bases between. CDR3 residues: CASSSPNGNEQFF. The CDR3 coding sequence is TGTGCCAGCAGCTCCCCTAACGGGAATGAGCAGTTCTTC.